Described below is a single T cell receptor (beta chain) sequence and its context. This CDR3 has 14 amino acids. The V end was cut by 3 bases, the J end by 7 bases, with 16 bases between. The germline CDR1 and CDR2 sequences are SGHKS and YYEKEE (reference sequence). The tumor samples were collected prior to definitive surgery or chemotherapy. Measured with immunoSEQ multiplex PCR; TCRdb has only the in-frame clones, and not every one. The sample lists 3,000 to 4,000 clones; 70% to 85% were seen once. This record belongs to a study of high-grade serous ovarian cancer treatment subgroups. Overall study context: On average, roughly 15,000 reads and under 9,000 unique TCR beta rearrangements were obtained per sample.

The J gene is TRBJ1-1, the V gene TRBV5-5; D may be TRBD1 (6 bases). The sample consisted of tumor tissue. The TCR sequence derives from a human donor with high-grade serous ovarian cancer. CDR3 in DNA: TGTGCCAGCAGCTCCACCGGGACATTCGATGAAGCTTTCTTT. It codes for CASSSTGTFDEAFF.